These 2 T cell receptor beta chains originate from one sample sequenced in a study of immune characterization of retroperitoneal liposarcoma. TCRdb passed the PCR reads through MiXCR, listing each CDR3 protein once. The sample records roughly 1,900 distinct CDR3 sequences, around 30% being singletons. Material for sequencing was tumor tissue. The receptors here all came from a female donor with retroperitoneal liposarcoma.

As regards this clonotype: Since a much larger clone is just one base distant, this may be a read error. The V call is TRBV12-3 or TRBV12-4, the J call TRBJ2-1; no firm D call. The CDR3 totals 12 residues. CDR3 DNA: TGTGCCAGCAGTTTGGGGTACAATGGGCAGTTCTTC. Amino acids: CASSLGYNGQFF.

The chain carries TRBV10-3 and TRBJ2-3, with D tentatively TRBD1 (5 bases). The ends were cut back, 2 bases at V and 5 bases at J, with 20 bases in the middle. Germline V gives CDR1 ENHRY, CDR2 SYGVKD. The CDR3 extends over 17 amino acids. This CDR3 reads CAISERSLKDTGDTQYF. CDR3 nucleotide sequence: TGTGCCATCAGTGAGCGCTCACTTAAGGATACAGGAGATACGCAGTATTTT.